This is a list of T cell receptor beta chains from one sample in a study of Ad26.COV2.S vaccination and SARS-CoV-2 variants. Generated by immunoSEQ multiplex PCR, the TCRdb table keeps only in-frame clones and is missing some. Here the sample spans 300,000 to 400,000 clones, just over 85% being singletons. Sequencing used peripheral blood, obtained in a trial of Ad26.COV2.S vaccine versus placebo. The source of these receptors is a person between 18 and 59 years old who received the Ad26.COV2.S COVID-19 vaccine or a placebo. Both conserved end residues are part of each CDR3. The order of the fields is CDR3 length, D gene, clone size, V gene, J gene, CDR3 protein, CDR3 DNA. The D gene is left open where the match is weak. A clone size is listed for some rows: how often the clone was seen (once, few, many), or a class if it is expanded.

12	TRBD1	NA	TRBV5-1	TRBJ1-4	CASSIQGAKLFF	TGCGCCAGCAGCATACAGGGGGCCAAACTGTTTTTT
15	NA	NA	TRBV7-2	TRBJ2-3	CASSLLLGGTDTQYF	TGTGCCAGCAGCTTATTGCTGGGGGGCACAGATACGCAGTATTTT
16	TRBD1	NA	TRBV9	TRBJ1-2	CASSVGDRDSNYGYTF	TGTGCCAGCAGCGTAGGGGACAGGGATTCGAACTATGGCTACACCTTC
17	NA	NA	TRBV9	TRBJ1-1	CASSVGSGRGLNTEAFF	TGTGCCAGCAGCGTAGGGTCGGGACGGGGACTGAACACTGAAGCTTTCTTT
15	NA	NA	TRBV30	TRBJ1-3	CAWTGRESSGNTIYF	TGTGCCTGGACGGGCAGGGAGAGCTCTGGAAACACCATATATTTT
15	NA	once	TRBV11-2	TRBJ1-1	CASSPRVLMNTEAFF	TGTGCCAGCAGCCCCAGGGTGTTGATGAACACTGAAGCTTTCTTT
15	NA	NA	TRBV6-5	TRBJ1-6	CASSYSMTGNSPLHF	TGTGCCAGCAGTTACTCGATGACAGGCAATTCACCCCTCCACTTT
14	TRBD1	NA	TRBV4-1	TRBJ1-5	CASSQDRVPQPQHF	TGCGCCAGCAGCCAGGACAGGGTCCCCCAGCCCCAGCATTTT
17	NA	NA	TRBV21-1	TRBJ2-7	CASSNRTGQGSNYEQYF	TGTGCCAGCAGCAACCGAACCGGACAGGGCTCTAACTACGAGCAGTACTTC
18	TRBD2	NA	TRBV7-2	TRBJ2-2	CASSLIPSGGTGSGELFF	TGTGCCAGCAGCTTAATCCCCAGCGGGGGAACGGGATCCGGGGAGCTGTTTTTT
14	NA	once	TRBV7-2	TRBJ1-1	CASSTDRPNTEAFF	TGTGCCAGCAGCACCGACAGACCGAACACTGAAGCTTTCTTT
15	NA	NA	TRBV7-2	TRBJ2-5	CASSTSWIGRETQYF	TGTGCCAGCAGCACCTCTTGGATCGGGCGGGAGACCCAGTACTTC
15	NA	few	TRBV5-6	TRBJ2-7	CASSLRDSSSYEQYF	TGTGCCAGCAGCTTGCGGGACTCATCGTCCTACGAGCAGTACTTC
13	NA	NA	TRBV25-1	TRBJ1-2	CASQLPGTGGYTF	TGTGCCAGCCAACTACCGGGGACGGGTGGCTACACCTTC
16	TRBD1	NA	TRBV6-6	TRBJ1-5	CASSYPGQGEHQPQHF	TGTGCCAGCAGTTACCCGGGACAGGGGGAGCATCAGCCCCAGCATTTT
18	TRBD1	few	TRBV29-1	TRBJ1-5	CSVAPLGDRILCNQPQHF	TGCAGCGTTGCCCCTTTGGGGGACAGAATCCTTTGCAATCAGCCCCAGCATTTT
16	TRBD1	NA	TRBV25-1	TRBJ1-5	CASSERYDREGQPQHF	TGTGCCAGCAGTGAACGGTATGACAGGGAGGGTCAGCCCCAGCATTTT
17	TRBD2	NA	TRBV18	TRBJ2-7	CASSPTSGTSGTYEQYF	TGTGCCAGCTCACCCACCTCCGGGACTAGCGGTACCTACGAGCAGTACTTC
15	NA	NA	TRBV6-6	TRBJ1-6	CASRIVETHNSPLHF	TGTGCCAGCAGGATTGTGGAAACTCATAATTCACCCCTCCACTTT
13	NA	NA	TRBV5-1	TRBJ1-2	CASSPDGPYGYTF	TGCGCCAGCAGCCCCGACGGCCCGTATGGCTACACCTTC
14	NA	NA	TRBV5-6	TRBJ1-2	CASSLQGIDYGYTF	TGTGCCAGCAGCTTGCAGGGCATCGACTATGGCTACACCTTC
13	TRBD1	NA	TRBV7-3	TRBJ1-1	CASSSTGTAEAFF	TGTGCCAGCAGCTCGACAGGGACCGCCGAAGCTTTCTTT
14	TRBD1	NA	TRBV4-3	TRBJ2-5	CASSQDTGEETQYF	TGCGCCAGCAGCCAAGATACAGGGGAAGAGACCCAGTACTTC
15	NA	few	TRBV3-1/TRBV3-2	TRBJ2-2	CASTHRRGGTGELFF	TGTGCCAGCACCCATCGGAGAGGGGGCACCGGGGAGCTGTTTTTT
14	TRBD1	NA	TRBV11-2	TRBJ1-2	CASSSAGGNYGYTF	TGTGCCAGCAGCTCCGCAGGGGGTAACTATGGCTACACCTTC
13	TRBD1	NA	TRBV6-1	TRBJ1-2	CASSLGQGGGYTF	TGTGCCAGCAGTTTAGGACAGGGCGGCGGCTACACCTTC
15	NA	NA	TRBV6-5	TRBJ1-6	CASSYFLRYNSPLHF	TGTGCCAGCAGTTACTTTTTGCGGTATAATTCACCCCTCCACTTT
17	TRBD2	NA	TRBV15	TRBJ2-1	CATRFGGTLPFYNEQFF	TGTGCCACCCGGTTCGGGGGGACCCTTCCCTTTTACAATGAGCAGTTCTTC
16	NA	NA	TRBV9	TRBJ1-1	CASSQYFGQGKTEAFF	TGTGCCAGCAGCCAATATTTCGGGCAGGGGAAGACTGAAGCTTTCTTT
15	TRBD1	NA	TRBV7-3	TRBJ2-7	CASSPEGGRIYEQYF	TGTGCCAGCAGCCCGGAAGGGGGCAGGATCTACGAGCAGTACTTC
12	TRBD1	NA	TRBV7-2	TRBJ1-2	CASSSDRGGYTF	TGTGCCAGCAGCTCCGACAGGGGGGGCTACACCTTC